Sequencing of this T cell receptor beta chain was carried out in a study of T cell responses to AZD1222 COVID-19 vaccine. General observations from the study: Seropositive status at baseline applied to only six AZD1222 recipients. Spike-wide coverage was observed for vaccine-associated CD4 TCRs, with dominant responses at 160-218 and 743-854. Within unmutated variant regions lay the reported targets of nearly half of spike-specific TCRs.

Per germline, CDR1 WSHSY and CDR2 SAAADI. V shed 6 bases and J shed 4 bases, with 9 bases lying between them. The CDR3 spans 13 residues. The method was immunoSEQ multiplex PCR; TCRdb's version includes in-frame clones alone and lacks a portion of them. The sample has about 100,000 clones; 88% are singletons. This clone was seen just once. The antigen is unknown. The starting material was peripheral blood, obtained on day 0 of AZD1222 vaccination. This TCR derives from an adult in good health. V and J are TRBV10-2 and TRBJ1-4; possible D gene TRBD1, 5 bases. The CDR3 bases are TGCGCCAGCAGGGACATCCTTAATGAAAAACTGTTTTTT. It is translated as CASRDILNEKLFF.